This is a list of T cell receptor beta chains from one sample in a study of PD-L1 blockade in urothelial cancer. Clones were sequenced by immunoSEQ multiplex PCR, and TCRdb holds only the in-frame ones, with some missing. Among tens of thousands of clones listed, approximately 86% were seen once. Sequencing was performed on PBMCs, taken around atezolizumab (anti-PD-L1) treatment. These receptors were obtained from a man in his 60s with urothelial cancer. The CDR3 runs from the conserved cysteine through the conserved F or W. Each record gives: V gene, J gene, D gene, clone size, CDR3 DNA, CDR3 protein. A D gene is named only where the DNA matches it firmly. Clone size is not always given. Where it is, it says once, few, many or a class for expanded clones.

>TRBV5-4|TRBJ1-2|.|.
TGTGCCAGCAGCTTCGGGGGGGAGGGTGGCTACACCTTC
CASSFGGEGGYTF
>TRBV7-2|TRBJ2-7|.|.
TGTGCCAGCAGCCTAGACTACTACGAGCAGTACTTC
CASSLDYYEQYF
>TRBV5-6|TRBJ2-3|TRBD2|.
TGTGCCAGCAGCTGGGGTTTAGGTAGCGGGAACACAGATACGCAGTATTTT
CASSWGLGSGNTDTQYF
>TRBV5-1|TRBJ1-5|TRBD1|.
TGCGCCAGCAGCTTAGAGGGACAGGACAATCAGCCCCAGCATTTT
CASSLEGQDNQPQHF
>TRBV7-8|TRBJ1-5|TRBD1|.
TGTGCCAGCAGCATTACAGGGGGTAGTCAGCCCCAGCATTTT
CASSITGGSQPQHF
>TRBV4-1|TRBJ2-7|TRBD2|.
TGCGCCAGCAGCCAAGTTGGACTAGCGGGACCAAGACCTTCCTACGAGCAGTACTTC
CASSQVGLAGPRPSYEQYF
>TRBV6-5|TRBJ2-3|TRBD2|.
TGTGCCAGCCGGCGGGAGCGAGTGACAGATACGCAGTATTTT
CASRRERVTDTQYF
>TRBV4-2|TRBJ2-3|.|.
TGTGCCAGCAGGGGCGGGACAGTTTCAGATACGCAGTATTTT
CASRGGTVSDTQYF
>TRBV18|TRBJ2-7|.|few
TGTGCCAGCTCACCCCCCATAGTGACAGGCTACGAGCAGTACTTC
CASSPPIVTGYEQYF
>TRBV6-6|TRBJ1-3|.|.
TGTGCCAGCAGTTACTCGAGGCCCTCTGGAAACACCATATATTTT
CASSYSRPSGNTIYF
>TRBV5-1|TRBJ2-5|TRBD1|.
TGCGCCAGCAGCTTGGCCGATCCGGGACAGGGACAGACCCAGTACTTC
CASSLADPGQGQTQYF
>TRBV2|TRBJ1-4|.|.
TGTGCCAGCAGGGACAGACGGGATGAAAAACTGTTTTTT
CASRDRRDEKLFF
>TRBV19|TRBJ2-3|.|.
TGTGCCAGTAGTCCGCGCCCGGACTACCTCACAGATACGCAGTATTTT
CASSPRPDYLTDTQYF
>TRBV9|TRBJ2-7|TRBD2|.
TGTGCCAGCAGCGTAGACTCTAGCGGCCTCTACGAGCAGTACTTC
CASSVDSSGLYEQYF
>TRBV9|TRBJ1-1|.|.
TGTGCCAGCAGCGTAGGGGGGGACCGCGGCACTGAAGCTTTCTTT
CASSVGGDRGTEAFF
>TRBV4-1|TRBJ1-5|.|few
TGCGCCAGCAGCCAAGATCAGGGGATCTTTAGCAATCAGCCCCAGCATTTT
CASSQDQGIFSNQPQHF
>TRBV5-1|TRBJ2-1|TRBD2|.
TGCGCCAGCAGCTATGGACTAGCGGGAGGGCCCGGCAATGAGCAGTTCTTC
CASSYGLAGGPGNEQFF
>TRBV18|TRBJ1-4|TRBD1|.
TGTGCCAGCTCACCCCAGGGGGCGACTAATGAAAAACTGTTTTTT
CASSPQGATNEKLFF
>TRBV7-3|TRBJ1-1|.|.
TGTGCCAGCAGCAGGGAAGGGGGACGCACTGAAGCTTTCTTT
CASSREGGRTEAFF
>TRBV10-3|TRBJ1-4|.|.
TGTGCCATCAGTGAGGACAGTACAGGAGAAAAACTGTTTTTT
CAISEDSTGEKLFF
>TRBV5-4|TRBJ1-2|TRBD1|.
TGTGCCAGCAGCATTCCGGGACAGGCCTCTAACTATGGCTACACCTTC
CASSIPGQASNYGYTF
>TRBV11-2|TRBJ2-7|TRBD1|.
TGTGCCAGCAGCCTAGTGGGACAGGGGTCCTACGAGCAGTACTTC
CASSLVGQGSYEQYF
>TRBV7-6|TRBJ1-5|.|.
TGTGCCAGCAGCTCACAGGGAAGCAATCAGCCCCAGCATTTT
CASSSQGSNQPQHF